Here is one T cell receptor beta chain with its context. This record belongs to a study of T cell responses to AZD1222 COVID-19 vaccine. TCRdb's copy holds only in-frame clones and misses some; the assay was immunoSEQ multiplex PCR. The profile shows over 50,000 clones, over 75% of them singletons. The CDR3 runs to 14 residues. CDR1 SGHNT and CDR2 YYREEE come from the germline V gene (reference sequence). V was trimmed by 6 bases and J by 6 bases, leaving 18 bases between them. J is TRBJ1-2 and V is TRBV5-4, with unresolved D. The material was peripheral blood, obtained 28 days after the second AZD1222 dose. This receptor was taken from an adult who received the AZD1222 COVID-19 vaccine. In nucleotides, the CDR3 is TGTGCCAGCACCTATCCGGCGGTCGGGCATGGCTACACCTTC. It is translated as CASTYPAVGHGYTF.